The text below deals with one TCR beta chain. What it recognizes is unknown. A second PCR of 7 to 11 cycles used a sample-barcoded 5' primer and a J-beta primer mix. MiXCR, run by TCRdb on the 5' RACE reads, gives a single entry per CDR3 protein. This sample carries some 1.4 million distinct CDR3 sequences, roughly 45% of them seen once, and the ten largest clones take less than 8%. This entry is derived from a study of blood T cells in healthy people across ages. Notes on the study in general: A strong correlation was seen between TCR beta diversity and naive T cell percentage.

CDR1 is SGHRS and CDR2 is YFSETQ in the germline V gene. Trimming removed 3 bases from V and 2 bases from J; junction bases left unmatched: 5. The CDR3 loop spans 15 amino acids. This receptor was obtained from a woman aged 18-29 years in good health. The chain employs TRBV5-1 and TRBJ2-5; 9 bases map to TRBD1. The sample comprised blood. CDR3: CASSWGDRAQETQYF. CDR3 nucleotide sequence: TGCGCCAGCAGCTGGGGGGACAGGGCTCAAGAGACCCAGTACTTC.